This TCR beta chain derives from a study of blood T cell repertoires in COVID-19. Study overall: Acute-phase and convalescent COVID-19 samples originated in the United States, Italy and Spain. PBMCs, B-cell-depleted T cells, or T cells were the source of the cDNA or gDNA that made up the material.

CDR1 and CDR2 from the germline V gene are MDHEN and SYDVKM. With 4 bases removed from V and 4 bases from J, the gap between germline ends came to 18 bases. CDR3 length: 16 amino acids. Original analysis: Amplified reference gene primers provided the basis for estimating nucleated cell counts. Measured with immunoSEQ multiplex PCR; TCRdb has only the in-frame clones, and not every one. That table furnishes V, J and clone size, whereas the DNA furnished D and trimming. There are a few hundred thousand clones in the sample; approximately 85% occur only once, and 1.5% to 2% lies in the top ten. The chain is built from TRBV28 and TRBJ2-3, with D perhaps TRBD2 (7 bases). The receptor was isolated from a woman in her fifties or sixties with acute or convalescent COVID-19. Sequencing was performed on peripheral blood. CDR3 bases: TGTGCCAGCAGTTCCGACCGAGGGAGGGGGGCAGATACGCAGTATTTT. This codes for CASSSDRGRGADTQYF.